Here is one T cell receptor (beta chain) with its context. Produced via immunoSEQ multiplex PCR; TCRdb's table is partial and in-frame only. This table has roughly 35,000 clones, 88% appearing once. Germline V gives CDR1 MDHEN, CDR2 SYDVKM. V was trimmed by 5 bases and J by 11 bases, leaving 10 bases between them. The CDR3 spans 11 residues. This specimen belongs to a study of T cell changes during pregnancy in multiple sclerosis. Here the sequenced sample was CD4+ T cells from peripheral blood mononuclear cells, taken before pregnancy. The clonotype comes from a female donor with multiple sclerosis, enrolled in a pregnancy study. V and J are TRBV28 and TRBJ2-1; D remains ambiguous. The CDR3 DNA reads TGTGCCAGCAGTACCCGAGAAAAGCAGTTCTTC. Its translation: CASSTREKQFF. The whole variable domain, filled in from reference TRBV28 and TRBJ2-1, reads DVKVTQSSRYLVKRTGEKVFLECVQDMDHENMFWYRQDPGLGLRLIYFSYDVKMKEKGDIPEGYSVSREKKERFSLILESASTNQTSMYLCASSTREKQFFGPGTRLTVL.